Sequencing of this T cell receptor (beta chain) was carried out in a study of T cell changes during pregnancy in multiple sclerosis. Some clones are missing from TCRdb's copy, which holds only in-frame ones; the method was immunoSEQ multiplex PCR. Here the sample spans about 59,000 clones, 80% to 95% being singletons. Between the trimmed V and J ends, which lost 0 bases and 5 bases, there was a span of 11 bases. The germline V gene encodes CDR1 SGHDT and CDR2 YYEEEE. CDR3 size: 14 residues. This material consisted of CD4+ T cells from peripheral blood mononuclear cells, taken before pregnancy. This chain connects TRBV5-6 to TRBJ1-2; TRBD1 might be the D (5 bases). The TCR originated in a female donor with multiple sclerosis, enrolled in a pregnancy study. CDR3 nucleotides: TGTGCCAGCAGCTTGGCAGGGTTAGGGTATGGCTACACCTTC. Residues: CASSLAGLGYGYTF.